Following are 11 T cell receptor beta chains from one sample sequenced in a study of blood T cells in healthy people across ages. The second PCR ran roughly 6 to 11 cycles with a sample-barcoded 5' primer and J-beta primers. TCRdb reprocessed the 5' RACE reads via MiXCR and lists one record per CDR3 protein. The sample includes 800,000 to 1,300,000 distinct CDR3 sequences, under 30% of them seen just once. These same data were also listed under a study on T cells of mothers and their children.

Sequencing used blood. Receptors were obtained from a girl under 10 years old in good health.

In this sample, this clonotype turned up many times. This sequence joins TRBV6-6 and TRBJ1-1; no clear D. The germline V gene encodes CDR1 MNHNY and CDR2 SVGAGI (reference sequence). The CDR3 has 10 amino acids. Trimming took off 2 bases at V and 8 bases at J, with 3 bases between the two ends. CDR3: CASSYGEAFF. In nucleotides, the CDR3 is TGTGCCAGCAGTTACGGCGAAGCTTTCTTT.

The V gene is TRBV18, the J gene TRBJ1-1; D remains ambiguous. Trimming removed 5 bases from V and 3 bases from J, with 13 bases in between. The CDR3 covers 14 residues. Germline loops: CDR1 KGHSH, CDR2 LQKENI. CDR3 loop: CASSGESTYTEAFF. DNA of the CDR3: TGTGCCAGCTCAGGGGAATCCACCTACACTGAAGCTTTCTTT.

This chain joins TRBV12-3 or TRBV12-4 and TRBJ2-3; no definite D call. The CDR3 totals 13 residues. V lost 7 bases and J lost 4, with 12 bases in between. The CDR3 nucleotides are TGTGCCAGCATCTGGAGCATCTCAGATACGCAGTATTTT. Translated: CASIWSISDTQYF.

This clonotype was counted between two and nine times. The chain recombines TRBV7-9 with TRBJ1-4, with D perhaps TRBD1 (5 bases). Trimming pared 3 bases from V and 5 bases from J, leaving 13 bases between. Germline values: CDR1 SEHNR, CDR2 FQNEAQ (reference sequence). CDR3 length: 15 amino acids. The CDR3 region has the DNA TGTGCCAGCAGCTTGGGCCGGCCAGGGAATGAAAAACTGTTTTTT. Translating gives CASSLGRPGNEKLFF.

The chain combines TRBV7-2 with TRBJ1-1, with unresolved D. V lost 1 base and J lost 5, with 14 bases in between. Germline CDR1 SGHTA, CDR2 FQGNSA. This CDR3 has 15 amino acids. The CDR3 DNA follows: TGTGCCAGCAGCTTAGTCCGGGCAGGAGCGACTGAAGCTTTCTTT. Protein sequence: CASSLVRAGATEAFF.

This chain connects TRBV28 to TRBJ2-1; D is possibly TRBD2 (5 bases). The CDR3 is 15 residues long. V lost 2 bases, J lost 0 bases, and 8 bases lay in between. The germline CDR1 and CDR2 sequences are MDHEN and SYDVKM. The CDR3 region is CASSLGGHSYNEQFF. The CDR3 DNA sequence: TGTGCCAGCAGTTTAGGCGGGCACTCCTACAATGAGCAGTTCTTC.

V and J are TRBV4-2 and TRBJ2-2, with a weak D call TRBD2 (6 bases). The ends were cut back, 1 base at V and 2 bases at J, with 11 bases in the middle. Germline loops: CDR1 LGHNA, CDR2 YNFKEQ. The CDR3 consists of 16 residues. The DNA of the CDR3 is TGTGCCAGCAGCCAAGTCCTAGCGACTAACACCGGGGAGCTGTTTTTT. This sequence encodes CASSQVLATNTGELFF.

The sample holds many counts of this clonotype. The J gene is TRBJ2-7, the V gene TRBV4-2, with TRBD1 identical over 10 bases. J gave up 4 bases and V 4 bases, and 4 bases lay outside the gene matches. The CDR3 loop spans 14 amino acids. CDR1 LGHNA and CDR2 YNFKEQ come from the germline V gene. The CDR3, as DNA: TGTGCCAGCAGCCCGAGACAGGGGGCGTACGAGCAGTACTTC. Its protein is CASSPRQGAYEQYF.

The V and J genes are TRBV12-3 or TRBV12-4 and TRBJ1-2, with a tentative D call TRBD1 (5 bases). This CDR3 spans 12 amino acids. Trimming removed 5 bases from V and 3 bases from J, with 7 bases in between. The CDR3: CASSGADYGYTF. CDR3 DNA sequence: TGTGCCAGCAGTGGGGCGGACTATGGCTACACCTTC.

This clonotype was seen a handful of times. The gene calls are TRBV5-1 and TRBJ1-3; 7 bases fit TRBD1. The CDR3 covers 16 residues. Germline V gene sequence: CDR1 SGHRS, CDR2 YFSETQ. Trimming removed 4 bases from V and 2 bases from J; junction bases left unmatched: 9. The CDR3 DNA reads TGCGCCAGCAGCCCGTCTGAGACAGGGACTGGAAACACCATATATTTT. Translation: CASSPSETGTGNTIYF.

The sample holds many counts of this clonotype. This chain connects TRBV5-1 to TRBJ1-2, with D unclear. CDR3 length equals 12 residues. Germline V lookup: CDR1 SGHRS, CDR2 YFSETQ. Deletions cut 0 bases from V and 7 bases from J, with 7 bases between. The CDR3 nucleotides read TGCGCCAGCAGCTTGGATGGACCTGGCTACACCTTC. Translated: CASSLDGPGYTF. Filled out from reference TRBV5-1 and TRBJ1-2, the complete variable domain reads KAGVTQTPRYLIKTRGQQVTLSCSPISGHRSVSWYQQTPGQGLQFLFEYFSETQRNKGNFPGRFSGRQFSNSRSEMNVSTLELGDSALYLCASSLDGPGYTFGSGTRLTVV.